The clone carrying this T cell receptor (beta chain) was seen ten or more times. Antigen specificity is unknown. In germline, CDR1 is DFQATT, CDR2 SNEGSKA (reference sequence). The CDR3 is 16 residues long. Deletions cut 3 bases from V and 2 bases from J, with 17 bases between. The data were taken from a study of CD8 T cells in ankylosing spondylitis. TCRdb reanalysed the 5' RACE reads using MiXCR and keeps one entry per CDR3 protein. The sample records fewer than 550,000 distinct CDR3 sequences, about 5.4% being singletons. The study, taken as a whole, reports: Blood from ankylosing spondylitis patients appeared to carry a characteristic roughly 8-variant TCR beta motif.

Specimen: blood, either unsorted or a sorted T cell fraction (not recorded which). This clonotype was sampled from a male donor with ankylosing spondylitis. The V and J genes are TRBV20-1 and TRBJ2-1, with D uncertain. The CDR3 DNA is TGCAGTGCTAGGAGTCTTGACGCTGGCACCTACAATGAGCAGTTCTTC. Translation: CSARSLDAGTYNEQFF.